This TCR beta chain comes out of a study of blood T cell repertoires in COVID-19. The CDR3 runs to 15 residues. Germline CDR1 LGHNT, CDR2 FRNRAP. V shed 1 base and J 5 bases; nucleotides not matched to a gene: 3. Data came from immunoSEQ multiplex PCR; TCRdb stores just in-frame clones and leaves some out. Of tens of thousands of clones listed, around 84% were seen once; the top ten hold more than 1.5%. This chain links TRBV12-5 with TRBJ2-1, with 9 bases identical to TRBD2. This clonotype originated in a man aged 45-65 years with acute or convalescent COVID-19. Sequences were obtained from peripheral blood. The CDR3 region is CASGLGLAVNNEQFF. Here the CDR3 DNA reads TGTGCTAGTGGTTTGGGACTAGCGGTAAACAATGAGCAGTTCTTC.